The rows below give T cell receptor beta chains drawn from one sample of a study of PD-1 blockade in classical Hodgkin lymphoma. This table comes from immunoSEQ multiplex PCR, and its TCRdb copy is limited to in-frame clones, with some not included. The sample includes about 25,000 clones, 94% of them seen just once. The sample taken for sequencing was peripheral blood mononuclear cells (PBMCs). The receptors here all came from a human donor with classical Hodgkin lymphoma. Both conserved end residues are part of each CDR3. D genes are given only for firm matches. Only part of the rows carry a size: once, few, many, or a class if the clone is expanded.

J gene: TRBJ1-1; V gene: TRBV30; clone size: .; D gene: .; CDR3 DNA: TGTGCCTGGAGTGTAAGGAGTGAAGCTTTCTTT; CDR3 protein: CAWSVRSEAFF
J gene: TRBJ2-7; V gene: TRBV9; clone size: .; D gene: .; CDR3 DNA: TGTGCCAGCAGCGCGGGACCAAACTACGAGCAGTACTTC; CDR3 protein: CASSAGPNYEQYF
J gene: TRBJ2-5; V gene: TRBV19; clone size: .; D gene: TRBD1; CDR3 DNA: TGTGCCAGTAGTCCAGACAGGGTATCAGAGACCCAGTACTTC; CDR3 protein: CASSPDRVSETQYF
J gene: TRBJ2-1; V gene: TRBV19; clone size: .; D gene: TRBD1; CDR3 DNA: TGTGCCAGTAGTATACCCTCGACAGGGCTCGATGAGCAGTTCTTC; CDR3 protein: CASSIPSTGLDEQFF
J gene: TRBJ2-7; V gene: TRBV7-2; clone size: .; D gene: TRBD2; CDR3 DNA: TGTGCCAGCAGCCGACTAGCGGGAGGACCCGCCTACGAGCAGTACTTC; CDR3 protein: CASSRLAGGPAYEQYF
J gene: TRBJ1-2; V gene: TRBV19; clone size: .; D gene: TRBD1; CDR3 DNA: TGTGCCAGTAGTACGGGACAGACTAACTATGGCTACACCTTC; CDR3 protein: CASSTGQTNYGYTF
J gene: TRBJ2-2; V gene: TRBV28; clone size: .; D gene: TRBD1; CDR3 DNA: TGTGCCAGCAGTTCCAGACAGGGTACCGGGGAGCTGTTTTTT; CDR3 protein: CASSSRQGTGELFF
J gene: TRBJ2-5; V gene: TRBV13; clone size: .; D gene: .; CDR3 DNA: TGTGCCAGCAGTTGGGACCAACGGACCCAGTACTTC; CDR3 protein: CASSWDQRTQYF
J gene: TRBJ2-2; V gene: TRBV25-1; clone size: .; D gene: .; CDR3 DNA: TGTGCCAGCAGTGAAGTAAGGGGGGCCGGGGAGCTGTTTTTT; CDR3 protein: CASSEVRGAGELFF
J gene: TRBJ2-2; V gene: TRBV19; clone size: .; D gene: .; CDR3 DNA: TGTGCCAGCCAGCCACGGGGGCAGGCCGGGGAGCTGTTTTTT; CDR3 protein: CASQPRGQAGELFF
J gene: TRBJ2-7; V gene: TRBV7-2; clone size: .; D gene: TRBD1; CDR3 DNA: TGTGCCAGCAGCCAACGGGACAGCTACGAGCAGTACTTC; CDR3 protein: CASSQRDSYEQYF
J gene: TRBJ2-7; V gene: TRBV10-1; clone size: .; D gene: .; CDR3 DNA: TGCGCCAGCAGTGAGATGAAACCCCGGCAAACACTTGAGAGGAACGAGCAGTACTTC; CDR3 protein: CASSEMKPRQTLERNEQYF
J gene: TRBJ1-1; V gene: TRBV10-2; clone size: .; D gene: .; CDR3 DNA: TGCGCCACTACCCCGCGGACAGACACTGAAGCTTTCTTT; CDR3 protein: CATTPRTDTEAFF
J gene: TRBJ1-3; V gene: TRBV2; clone size: .; D gene: .; CDR3 DNA: TGTGCCAGCCCCGAGGAGGGGACCGGAAACACCATATATTTT; CDR3 protein: CASPEEGTGNTIYF
J gene: TRBJ2-1; V gene: TRBV7-2; clone size: .; D gene: .; CDR3 DNA: TGTGCCAGCAGCTTAACCGCGAGAACGCACAATGAGCAGTTCTTC; CDR3 protein: CASSLTARTHNEQFF
J gene: TRBJ2-2; V gene: TRBV30; clone size: .; D gene: TRBD1; CDR3 DNA: TGTGCCTGGAGTACCACAGGGGTCCCTGAACACCGGGGAGCTGTTTTT; CDR3 protein: CAWSTTGVPEHRGAVF
J gene: TRBJ2-7; V gene: TRBV11-3; clone size: .; D gene: TRBD2; CDR3 DNA: TGTGCCAGCAGCCCCACCGGGACTAGCGTTCTCTCCTACGAGCAGTACTTC; CDR3 protein: CASSPTGTSVLSYEQYF
J gene: TRBJ2-1; V gene: TRBV10-3; clone size: .; D gene: TRBD2; CDR3 DNA: TGTGCCATCAGGGGTCCGGGGGGTAATGAGCAGTTCTTC; CDR3 protein: CAIRGPGGNEQFF
J gene: TRBJ1-5; V gene: TRBV6-5; clone size: .; D gene: TRBD1; CDR3 DNA: TGTGCCAGCAGTTCAGGACAGGGGGTTTATCAGCCCCAGCATTTT; CDR3 protein: CASSSGQGVYQPQHF
J gene: TRBJ1-6; V gene: TRBV25-1; clone size: .; D gene: TRBD1; CDR3 DNA: TGTGCCAGCAAGGGGACAGGGTTTTCACCCCTCCACTTT; CDR3 protein: CASKGTGFSPLHF
J gene: TRBJ2-1; V gene: TRBV7-2; clone size: .; D gene: .; CDR3 DNA: TGTGCCAGCAGCTTAGGTATCAAGCGGGCCTCCTACAATGAGCAGTTCTTC; CDR3 protein: CASSLGIKRASYNEQFF
J gene: TRBJ1-2; V gene: TRBV29-1; clone size: .; D gene: TRBD1; CDR3 DNA: TGCAGCGTCGAAACCGGGACAGGGGGCTGGAGCTACACCTTC; CDR3 protein: CSVETGTGGWSYTF
J gene: TRBJ2-1; V gene: TRBV6-5; clone size: once; D gene: TRBD2; CDR3 DNA: TGTGCCAGCACCCGATTCCGCGGGGGAGGGAATGAGCAGTTCTTC; CDR3 protein: CASTRFRGGGNEQFF
J gene: TRBJ1-6; V gene: TRBV12-5; clone size: .; D gene: .; CDR3 DNA: TGTGCTAGTGGTTCGTCCAGTAATTCACCCCTCCACTTT; CDR3 protein: CASGSSSNSPLHF
J gene: TRBJ1-1; V gene: TRBV27; clone size: .; D gene: .; CDR3 DNA: TGTGCCAGCAGCGCCGGACAGTATGCGACTGAAGCTTTCTTT; CDR3 protein: CASSAGQYATEAFF
J gene: TRBJ1-5; V gene: TRBV5-1; clone size: .; D gene: .; CDR3 DNA: TGCGCCAGCAGCCCATCCCAGGGTCAGCCCCAGCATTTT; CDR3 protein: CASSPSQGQPQHF
J gene: TRBJ2-3; V gene: TRBV11-2; clone size: .; D gene: .; CDR3 DNA: TGTGCCAGCAACCCAGATACGCAGTATTTT; CDR3 protein: CASNPDTQYF
J gene: TRBJ2-2; V gene: TRBV7-2; clone size: .; D gene: TRBD2; CDR3 DNA: TGTGCCAGCAGCTTGTTAGCGGGGACCACCGGGGAGCTGTTTTTT; CDR3 protein: CASSLLAGTTGELFF
J gene: TRBJ2-1; V gene: TRBV6-5; clone size: .; D gene: .; CDR3 DNA: TGTGCCAGCAGTCACTTACAGGGACGGAACGAGCAGTTCTTC; CDR3 protein: CASSHLQGRNEQFF
J gene: TRBJ2-1; V gene: TRBV10-2; clone size: .; D gene: TRBD2; CDR3 DNA: TGCGCCAGCAGAACTAGCGGGAGGCCCCATGAGCAGTTCTTC; CDR3 protein: CASRTSGRPHEQFF
J gene: TRBJ1-2; V gene: TRBV5-8; clone size: .; D gene: .; CDR3 DNA: TGTGCCAGCAGCTTGCCAACCGGCTATGGCTACACCTTC; CDR3 protein: CASSLPTGYGYTF
J gene: TRBJ2-1; V gene: TRBV30; clone size: .; D gene: .; CDR3 DNA: TGTGCCTGGAGTGCTGGGCTTCAGATGGAGCAGTTCTTC; CDR3 protein: CAWSAGLQMEQFF
J gene: TRBJ1-2; V gene: TRBV6-5; clone size: .; D gene: .; CDR3 DNA: TGTGCCAGCAGTCTGGGGACCGAACACTATGGCTACACCTTC; CDR3 protein: CASSLGTEHYGYTF
J gene: TRBJ1-6; V gene: TRBV5-4; clone size: .; D gene: .; CDR3 DNA: TGTGCCAGCAGAAGCACAGGGTCGGATTCACCCCTCCACTTT; CDR3 protein: CASRSTGSDSPLHF
J gene: TRBJ2-2; V gene: TRBV28; clone size: once; D gene: .; CDR3 DNA: TGTGCCAGCACCACACCCGTGGGGGGGCGGGTTTCTGGGGAGCTGTTTTTT; CDR3 protein: CASTTPVGGRVSGELFF
J gene: TRBJ2-2; V gene: TRBV4-3; clone size: .; D gene: .; CDR3 DNA: TGCGCCAGCAGCCAGGGATTGGGGGAGCTGTTTTTT; CDR3 protein: CASSQGLGELFF
J gene: TRBJ2-1; V gene: TRBV7-2; clone size: .; D gene: .; CDR3 DNA: TGTGCCAGCAGCCCAATTCGGGGAGGTGAGCAGTTCTTC; CDR3 protein: CASSPIRGGEQFF
J gene: TRBJ2-3; V gene: TRBV12-5; clone size: large; D gene: .; CDR3 DNA: TGTGCTAGTTTGTACCGAGCGGGCACAGATACGCAGTATTTT; CDR3 protein: CASLYRAGTDTQYF
J gene: TRBJ1-5; V gene: TRBV10-2; clone size: .; D gene: .; CDR3 DNA: TGCGCCAGCAGTGATCCGACACAGAGGGGCAATCAGCCCCAGCATTTT; CDR3 protein: CASSDPTQRGNQPQHF
J gene: TRBJ2-5; V gene: TRBV19; clone size: .; D gene: .; CDR3 DNA: TGTGCCAGTAGTACCCAGGGGAGACTAGCACAAGAGACCCAGTACTTC; CDR3 protein: CASSTQGRLAQETQYF
J gene: TRBJ2-2; V gene: TRBV5-1; clone size: .; D gene: .; CDR3 DNA: TGCGCCAGCGGCTCGGACAGTGCGAACACCGGGGAGCTGTTTTTT; CDR3 protein: CASGSDSANTGELFF
J gene: TRBJ2-3; V gene: TRBV7-6; clone size: .; D gene: TRBD2; CDR3 DNA: TGTGCCAGCAGGGGGGGGAGCGGGGCCACAGATACGCAGTATTTT; CDR3 protein: CASRGGSGATDTQYF
J gene: TRBJ1-2; V gene: TRBV6-5; clone size: few; D gene: TRBD1; CDR3 DNA: TGTGCCAGCAGACACCGGGGACAGGGTGGAGGCTACACCTTC; CDR3 protein: CASRHRGQGGGYTF
J gene: TRBJ1-4; V gene: TRBV30; clone size: .; D gene: .; CDR3 DNA: TGTGCCTGGAGTGTATTCGTTGGGGTGGGGACGAATGAAAAACTGTTTTTT; CDR3 protein: CAWSVFVGVGTNEKLFF
J gene: TRBJ2-3; V gene: TRBV9; clone size: .; D gene: TRBD2; CDR3 DNA: TGTGCCAGCAGCGTAGCTGGCGGGGGGGTCACAGATACGCAGTATTTT; CDR3 protein: CASSVAGGGVTDTQYF
J gene: TRBJ2-1; V gene: TRBV9; clone size: .; D gene: TRBD2; CDR3 DNA: TGTGCCAGCAGCGGGGGACTACCATCCTACAATGAGCAGTTCTTC; CDR3 protein: CASSGGLPSYNEQFF
J gene: TRBJ1-5; V gene: TRBV30; clone size: .; D gene: .; CDR3 DNA: TGTGCCTGGAGCCCAGCGGGGAGTTTGCCCCAGCATTTT; CDR3 protein: CAWSPAGSLPQHF
J gene: TRBJ1-4; V gene: TRBV13; clone size: .; D gene: .; CDR3 DNA: TGTGCCAGCAGCGGCCCGGGGCGACTTACCCATGAAAAACTGTTTTTT; CDR3 protein: CASSGPGRLTHEKLFF
J gene: TRBJ1-2; V gene: TRBV6-1; clone size: .; D gene: .; CDR3 DNA: TGTGCCAGCAGGAGGGGGGACTATGGCTACACCTTC; CDR3 protein: CASRRGDYGYTF
J gene: TRBJ2-7; V gene: TRBV7-8; clone size: once; D gene: TRBD2; CDR3 DNA: TGTGCCAGCAGCCTGGGACTAGCGAGTTACGAGCAGTACTTC; CDR3 protein: CASSLGLASYEQYF
J gene: TRBJ2-5; V gene: TRBV11-2; clone size: .; D gene: TRBD2; CDR3 DNA: TGTGCCAGCAGCTTAGGACTAGCGGAGACCCAGTACTTC; CDR3 protein: CASSLGLAETQYF
J gene: TRBJ1-2; V gene: TRBV7-9; clone size: .; D gene: .; CDR3 DNA: TGTGCCAGCAGCCCCCCTTTTGACTATGGCTACACCTTC; CDR3 protein: CASSPPFDYGYTF
J gene: TRBJ2-1; V gene: TRBV4-1; clone size: once; D gene: .; CDR3 DNA: TGCGCCAGCAGCCAAGCTGGGGGCTCCTACAATGAGCAGTTCTTC; CDR3 protein: CASSQAGGSYNEQFF
J gene: TRBJ1-5; V gene: TRBV4-3; clone size: .; D gene: TRBD1; CDR3 DNA: TGCGCCAGCAGCCAGGGACAGGGAGGGCAGCCCCAGCATTTT; CDR3 protein: CASSQGQGGQPQHF
J gene: TRBJ2-1; V gene: TRBV25-1; clone size: .; D gene: TRBD2; CDR3 DNA: TGTGCCAGCCTCTCGGCGGGGGGCGAGCAGTTCTTC; CDR3 protein: CASLSAGGEQFF
J gene: TRBJ1-2; V gene: TRBV2; clone size: .; D gene: TRBD1; CDR3 DNA: TGTGCCAGCAGTCCGCTTGGACAGGGTTACTATGGCTACACCTTC; CDR3 protein: CASSPLGQGYYGYTF
J gene: TRBJ1-1; V gene: TRBV6-6; clone size: .; D gene: .; CDR3 DNA: TGTGCCAGCAGTTACTCGACGGGGGGCGAAGCTTTCTTT; CDR3 protein: CASSYSTGGEAFF
J gene: TRBJ2-7; V gene: TRBV28; clone size: .; D gene: .; CDR3 DNA: TGTGCCATCAGACCGCGTTTGGGACCGCCGTCCTCCTACGAGCAGTACTTC; CDR3 protein: CAIRPRLGPPSSYEQYF